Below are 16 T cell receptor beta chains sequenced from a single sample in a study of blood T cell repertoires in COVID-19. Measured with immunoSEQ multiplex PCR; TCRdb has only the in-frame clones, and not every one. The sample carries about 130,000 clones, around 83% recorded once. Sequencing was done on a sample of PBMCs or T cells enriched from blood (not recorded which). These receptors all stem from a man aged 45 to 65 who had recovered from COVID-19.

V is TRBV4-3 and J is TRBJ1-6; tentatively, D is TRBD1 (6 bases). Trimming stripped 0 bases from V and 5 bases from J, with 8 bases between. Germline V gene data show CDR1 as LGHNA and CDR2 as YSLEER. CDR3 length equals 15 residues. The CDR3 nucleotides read TGCGCCAGCAGCCAAGAGGGACACGATAATTCACCCCTCCACTTT. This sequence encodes CASSQEGHDNSPLHF.

The chain's CDR3 is CARSHQWQDSYNSPLHF. CDR3 DNA sequence: TGTGCCAGAAGCCATCAATGGCAGGACTCCTATAATTCACCCCTCCACTTT. The gene calls are TRBV7-5 and TRBJ1-6; the D segment call TRBD1 is taken from the table without a DNA check. TRBV7-5 is tagged as a pseudogene. CDR3 length: 17 amino acids.

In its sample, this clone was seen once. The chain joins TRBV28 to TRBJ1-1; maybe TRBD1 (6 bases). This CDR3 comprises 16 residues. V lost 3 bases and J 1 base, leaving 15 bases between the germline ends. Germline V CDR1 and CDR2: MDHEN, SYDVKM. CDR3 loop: CASSFFRQVRNTEAFF. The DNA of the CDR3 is TGTGCCAGCAGTTTTTTCAGACAGGTCCGGAACACTGAAGCTTTCTTT.

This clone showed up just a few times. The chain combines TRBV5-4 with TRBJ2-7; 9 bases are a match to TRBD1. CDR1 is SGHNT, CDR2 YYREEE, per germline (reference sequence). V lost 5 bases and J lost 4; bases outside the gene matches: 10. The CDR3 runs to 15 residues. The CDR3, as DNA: TGTGCCAGCAGTTCACCGGGACAGGGTAAATACGAGCAGTACTTC. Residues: CASSSPGQGKYEQYF.

CDR3 nucleotide sequence: TGTGCCAGCAGCTTGAGTTATAATGAAAAACTGTTTTTT. Its protein is CASSLSYNEKLFF. This chain uses TRBV11-2 with TRBJ1-4; D is unresolved. Trimming pared 3 bases from V and 4 bases from J, leaving 6 bases between. This CDR3 is 13 amino acids long. In germline, CDR1 is SGHAT, CDR2 FQNNGV. The complete variable domain, with remaining parts taken from reference TRBV11-2 and TRBJ1-4, reads EAGVAQSPRYKIIEKRQSVAFWCNPISGHATLYWYQQILGQGPKLLIQFQNNGVVDDSQLPKDRFSAERLKGVDSTLKIQPAKLEDSAVYLCASSLSYNEKLFFGSGTQLSVL.

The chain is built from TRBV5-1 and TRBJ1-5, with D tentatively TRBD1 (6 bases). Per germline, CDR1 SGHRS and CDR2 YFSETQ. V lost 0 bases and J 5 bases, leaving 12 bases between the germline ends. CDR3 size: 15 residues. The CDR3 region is CASSLASGGHQPQHF. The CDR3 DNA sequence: TGCGCCAGCAGCTTGGCCTCGGGGGGGCATCAGCCCCAGCATTTT.

CDR3 sequence: CASSLPMGGGARGNTIYF. The DNA for the CDR3 is TGTGCCAGCAGTTTGCCCATGGGAGGGGGAGCGCGCGGAAACACCATATATTTT. The rearrangement joins TRBV28 to TRBJ1-3, with D tentatively TRBD1 (6 bases). The germline V and J ends were trimmed by 3 bases and 4 bases, with 22 bases remaining between them. The CDR3 is made up of 18 amino acids. Germline V gene sequence: CDR1 MDHEN, CDR2 SYDVKM.

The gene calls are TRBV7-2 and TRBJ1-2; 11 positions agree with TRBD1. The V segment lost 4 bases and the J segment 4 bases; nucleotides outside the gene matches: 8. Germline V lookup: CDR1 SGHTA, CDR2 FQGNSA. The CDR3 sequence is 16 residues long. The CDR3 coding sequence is TGTGCCAGCAGCTCAGTCGGGACAGGGGGGACCTATGGCTACACCTTC. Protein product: CASSSVGTGGTYGYTF.

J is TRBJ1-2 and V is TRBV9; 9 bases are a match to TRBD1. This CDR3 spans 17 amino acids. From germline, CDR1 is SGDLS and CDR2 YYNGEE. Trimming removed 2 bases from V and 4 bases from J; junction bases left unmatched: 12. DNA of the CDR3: TGTGCCAGCAGCGTTGGGACAGGGCATATATCGGGCTATGGCTACACCTTC. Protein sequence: CASSVGTGHISGYGYTF.

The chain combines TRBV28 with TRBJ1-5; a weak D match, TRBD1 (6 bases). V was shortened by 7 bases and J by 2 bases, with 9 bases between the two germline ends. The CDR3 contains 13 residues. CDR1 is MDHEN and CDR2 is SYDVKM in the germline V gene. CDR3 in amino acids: CASIRQGNQPQHF. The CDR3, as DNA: TGTGCCAGCATACGACAGGGCAATCAGCCCCAGCATTTT.

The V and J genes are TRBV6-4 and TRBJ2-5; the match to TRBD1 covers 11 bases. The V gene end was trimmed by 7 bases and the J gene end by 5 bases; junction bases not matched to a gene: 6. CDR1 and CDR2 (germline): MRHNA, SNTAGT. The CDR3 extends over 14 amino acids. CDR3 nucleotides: TGTGCCAGCACAGGACAGGGGGCTTCTGAGACCCAGTACTTC. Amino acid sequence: CASTGQGASETQYF.

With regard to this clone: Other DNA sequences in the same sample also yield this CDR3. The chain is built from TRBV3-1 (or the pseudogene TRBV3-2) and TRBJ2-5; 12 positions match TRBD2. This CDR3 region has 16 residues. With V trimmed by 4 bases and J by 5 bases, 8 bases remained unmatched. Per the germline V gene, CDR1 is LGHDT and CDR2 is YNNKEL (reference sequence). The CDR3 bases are TGTGCCAGCAGCCCCCGTCTAGCGGGGGGGCAGGAGACCCAGTACTTC. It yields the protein CASSPRLAGGQETQYF.

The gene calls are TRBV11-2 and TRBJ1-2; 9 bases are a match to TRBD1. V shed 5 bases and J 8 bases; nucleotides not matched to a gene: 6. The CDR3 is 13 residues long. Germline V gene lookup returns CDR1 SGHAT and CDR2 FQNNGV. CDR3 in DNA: TGTGCCAGCAGCCCCCGGACAGGGGAGGGCTACACCTTC. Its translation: CASSPRTGEGYTF.

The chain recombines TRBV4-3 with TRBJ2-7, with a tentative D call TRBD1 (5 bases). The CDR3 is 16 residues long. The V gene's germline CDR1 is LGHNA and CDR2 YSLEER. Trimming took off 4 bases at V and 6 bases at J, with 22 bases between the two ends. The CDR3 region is CASSPQVGVAGPEQYF. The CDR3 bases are TGCGCCAGCAGCCCACAGGTAGGCGTAGCCGGTCCCGAGCAGTACTTC.

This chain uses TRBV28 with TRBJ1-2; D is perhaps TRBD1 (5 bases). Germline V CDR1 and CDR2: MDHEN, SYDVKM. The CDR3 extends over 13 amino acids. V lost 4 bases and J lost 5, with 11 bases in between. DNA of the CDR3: TGTGCCAGCAGTTCCGGGGGAGGTTATGGCTACACCTTC. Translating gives CASSSGGGYGYTF.

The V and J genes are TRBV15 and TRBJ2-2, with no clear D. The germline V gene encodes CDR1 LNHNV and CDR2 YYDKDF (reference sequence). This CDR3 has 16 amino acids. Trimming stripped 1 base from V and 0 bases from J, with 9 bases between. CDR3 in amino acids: CATSRGGISNTGELFF. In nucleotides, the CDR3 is TGTGCCACCAGCAGAGGCGGTATTTCGAACACCGGGGAGCTGTTTTTT.